The clone carrying this TCR beta chain has more than one count but fewer than ten. Antigen unknown. Clones were sequenced by immunoSEQ multiplex PCR, and TCRdb holds only the in-frame ones, with some missing. The sample includes fewer than 95,000 clones, about 88% of them seen just once. The data stem from a study of T cell responses to AZD1222 COVID-19 vaccine. Whole-study results and caveats: Compared with day 0, the breadth and depth of the Spike-specific TCR repertoire rose significantly after two doses of AZD1222.

V lost 2 bases and J lost 0; bases outside the gene matches: 3. The CDR3 extends over 16 amino acids. Germline V gives CDR1 MNHNS, CDR2 SASEGT. Sample: peripheral blood, taken 28 days after the second AZD1222 dose. This TCR came from an adult who received the AZD1222 COVID-19 vaccine. V is TRBV6-1 and J is TRBJ1-1; TRBD1 agrees at 10 bases. This chain's CDR3 is CASSELDRGVNTEAFF. The CDR3 nucleotides read TGTGCCAGCAGTGAATTGGACAGGGGGGTGAACACTGAAGCTTTCTTT.